This TCR beta chain derives from a study of cytomegalovirus exposure and HLA in healthy donors (dated by TCRdb to the late 2010s). Concerning the study at large: According to an earlier analysis of 587 of the donors, some 180 million T cells yielded 120 million or so unique TCR beta sequences and around 300 Gb of sequence data. Among a few hundred genotyped donors of the cohort, an average of about 240,000 unique TCR beta nucleotide sequences were sequenced per donor, roughly a sixth of them non-productive. The T cell repertoires of several hundred subjects were profiled by immunosequencing and related to cytomegalovirus serostatus. In addition to the first cohort of roughly 700 subjects, a separate validation cohort of 100 to 150 different subjects was used. Typing coverage varied by locus: roughly 629-630 donors for A, B, C, DRB1 and DQB1; roughly 500 for DQA1; more than 600 for DPA1; some 470 for DPB1. In a later genetic analysis, genome-wide SNP genotypes for about three fifths of the roughly 670 donors were used, and that subset was treated as a discovery cohort. In an earlier analysis of 587 of the donors, high-throughput TCR beta sequencing was used to judge whether each TCR beta V gene segment behaved as functional or pseudogenic. To predict cytomegalovirus infection status, the study combined high-throughput TCR immunosequencing, statistical association of individual TCRs with disease status, and machine learning. The study aimed to test whether cataloging public T cell receptors could reveal signatures of past pathogen exposure. Class I and class II HLA loci were covered by the typing at four-digit resolution. An early release covering roughly 640 HLA-typed donors comprised roughly 300 gigabases of sequencing data and tens of millions of unique TCR sequences. All discovery cohort repertoires had been generated on a single sequencing platform. The genetic ancestry cluster associated with self-reported Caucasian donors included around 76% of the roughly 400 genotyped donors. About 5 DR-DQ haplotypes were handled as single units for association and clustering, since linkage in the cohort was strong. Rather than drawing on any new phenotypic data, the later analysis identified candidate immune exposures from TCR beta sequences and the way those sequences occurred across donors. A later analysis re-examined previously published TCR beta repertoires from several hundred donors and added high-resolution HLA genotyping to investigate patterns of TCR occurrence. Alongside the repertoire data, information on donor age, sex, ethnicity and CMV serostatus was compiled.

The library was built by means of the immunoSEQ multiplex PCR assay. For the multiplex PCR, a mixture combining 60 forward primers for TCR Vbeta segments and 13 reverse primers for TCR Jbeta segments was used. The CDR3 region of rearranged TCR beta genes was amplified from genomic DNA with a multiplex PCR assay. On the Illumina HiSeq System, the amplified TCR beta libraries were sequenced as 87-base-pair reads. The authors' pipeline ran thus. In a later analysis, approximately 74 million unique TCR beta chains were counted across the 650 to 750 repertoires, and roughly 10 million of these chains were shared by at least two donors. Raw reads were error-corrected and collapsed into unique sequences with a nearest-neighbor algorithm that merged closely related sequences to remove PCR and sequencing errors. To assign V, D and J gene segments, CDR3 sequences were aligned to IMGT reference sequences. For a sequence to be retained, a match of at least six nucleotides was required to both a V gene segment and a J gene segment. Rearrangements were classified as productive when the CDR3 lacked stop codons and remained in frame with V and J, and all other rearrangements were classified as non-productive. CDR3 was defined according to IMGT convention as the region running from the second conserved V-encoded cysteine to the conserved J-encoded phenylalanine. Sequences without an unambiguous match to a single V gene segment were excluded from the earlier analysis of about 630 of the donors. In an earlier analysis of roughly 500 of the donors, V segments were called functional above 56.7% productive rearrangements and were called segregating when the between-donor standard deviation exceeded 5%. A statistical classification framework was developed to diagnose cytomegalovirus status using the catalog of TCR beta chain sequences. A later analysis assigned V and J genes by comparing TCR nucleotide sequences with IMGT/GENE-DB human TR gene sequences. In a later analysis, CDR3 sequences and most-parsimonious VDJ recombination scenarios were assigned using the TCRdist pipeline. In a later analysis, each TCR beta chain was defined by its CDR3 amino acid sequence together with its V-gene family, and reads lacking a unique V-gene family were excluded. As a way to deal with suspected cross-contamination and a sequencing artifact, a later analysis dropped nearly 600 nucleotide sequences that were highly shared and had low generation probability. In a later analysis, a clonal expansion index was calculated for each public chain from normalized within-repertoire ranks of inferred template counts. A later analysis computed generation probabilities with a VDJ recombination model fitted to out-of-frame rearrangements, and checked the results against IGoR. Hypergeometric tests were used in a later analysis to score TCR-TCR, TCR-HLA and TCR-CMV co-occurrence, with a repertoire-size bias correction applied to the TCR pairs. A later analysis estimated false discovery rates by permuting HLA or CMV assignments 20 times. In a later analysis, co-occurring TCRs were grouped using DBSCAN, with TCRdist sequence similarity added in when clustering inside HLA-allele-positive subsets. Repertoires with fewer than 30,000 or more than 120,000 public chains, plus five repertoires with anomalous nucleotide sharing, were excluded from co-occurrence clustering. TCRdb limited this immuneACCESS table to in-frame rearrangements with V and J called. A share of clones is missing; checked studies link under half to unresolved V genes, and the rest is unexplained. V and J calls and clone size are those listed in that table; D and trimming were worked out from the DNA. This sample lists tens of thousands of clones; approximately 70% were detected once. Together, the top ten hold 4.9% of the sample.

The cohort was made up of around 720 healthy bone marrow donors. At the time of sampling, all cohort members were nominally healthy, though unrecorded immune exposures were likely present. The donor tested CMV seropositive, placing the donor among the 289 seropositive members of the cohort. A peripheral blood sample was collected from each donor, and TCR beta sequencing was performed on peripheral blood mononuclear cells. Genomic DNA extraction from the blood cell samples was performed with the Qiagen DNeasy Blood Extraction Kit. Findings and caveats that apply to the study as a whole: In a later analysis, HLA-associated TCR beta chains were found to be more clonally expanded and to have lower generation probabilities than equally common non-associated chains. Most CMV-associated TCR beta chains appeared to be HLA-restricted in a later analysis, and the HLA associations seemed to be driven largely by CMV exposure. A later analysis associated 16,951 TCR beta sequences with specific HLA alleles at a false discovery rate of 0.05. In an earlier analysis of approximately 600 of the donors, most TCR beta V segments were observed in productive rearrangements about 90% or about 30% of the time, broadly matching IMGT annotations. Only TCR beta chains were sequenced in this cohort, and the absence of alpha or paired-chain data limited detectable features. An association between a missense DCLRE1C variant and V-gene and J-gene trimming of TCR beta chains was found in a later genetic analysis and replicated in an independent cohort. Because some donors lacked HLA typing at each locus, the association tests relied only on the typed subset. Roughly uniform sequencing depth across donors was assumed in presence/absence analyses, although this assumption may not hold. Correlated functional status among segregating V segments might be attributable to linkage disequilibrium, but an unknown experimental factor could not be ruled out. Compared with the roughly 670-donor mean, donors in an Asian-associated ancestry cluster had fewer N-insertions in productive TCRs, according to a later genetic analysis. A cluster of highly shared sequence variants was judged likely to represent a technical artifact of the sequencing pipeline. Because the 87-base-pair reads could not distinguish some IMGT-functional V segments, including TRBV6-2 and TRBV6-3, those segments were excluded. A further reported finding was that TCR beta sequences accurately predicted the HLA-A and HLA-B alleles for most subjects in the first cohort. Several of the top co-occurrence clusters appeared to be linked to parvovirus B19, influenza, CMV and Epstein-Barr virus, according to a later analysis. For the cohort, immune exposure information was limited to CMV serostatus. A few of the identified cytomegalovirus-associated TCR beta chains were confirmed in vitro to be specific for cytomegalovirus antigens. While some public TCRs were present in many individuals, most TCR sequences turned up only very rarely across donors. The study listed approximately 150 TCR beta chains as associated with cytomegalovirus. It was suggested by the authors that the approach could potentially be generalized to other disease states and immunological phenotypes. The classifier was reported to diagnose cytomegalovirus status with high specificity and sensitivity in both the original and validation cohorts. A later analysis found that TCR association rates varied across HLA loci, with DRB1 alleles showing the most associated TCRs and HLA-C alleles the fewest. Strong co-occurrence of HLA alleles, especially DR and DQ, made assigning TCR associations to individual alleles difficult. Because counts were too low, roughly 17 rarely observed V segments, including chromosome 9 orphons, were left out of the earlier analysis of roughly 600 of the donors.

On this clone: This clone's antigen is unknown. Within one base of it there is no much larger clone, and no base qualities were kept.

The germline V gene provides CDR1 SGHDN and CDR2 FVKESK. Relative to germline, V is 0 bases shorter and J is 6 bases shorter, with 9 bases between their ends. From the cysteine through the phenylalanine, the CDR3 covers 13 amino acids. Only the CDR3 region is kept as DNA, spanning 39 bases read in frame from base 1. Sequencing was performed on PBMCs. The clonotype was recovered from a man aged 60 to 75 in good health and CMV-seropositive. This chain joins TRBV14 to TRBJ2-7, with no D gene named confidently. The nucleotide sequence reads TGTGCCAGCAGCCAAGAGTGGAGCTCCGAGCAGTACTTC. Its translation is CASSQEWSSEQYF. With the portions outside the CDR3 filled from the reference TRBV14 and TRBJ2-7 genes, the complete variable region becomes EAGVTQFPSHSVIEKGQTVTLRCDPISGHDNLYWYRRVMGKEIKFLLHFVKESKQDESGMPNNRFLAERTGGTYSTLKVQPAELEDSGVYFCASSQEWSSEQYFGPGTRLTVT.